The 29 T cell receptor beta chains given below trace back to one sample, sequenced in a study of shared clonotypes between healthy human individuals. Repertoires were generated with immunoSEQ multiplex PCR, while TCRdb's copy carries only in-frame clones and drops some. Of hundreds of thousands of clones listed, around 96% are singletons. Naive CD8 cells, CD45RO-negative and positively selected for CCR7, excluded terminally differentiated effector memory CD45RA+ cells. The sequencing sample was made of naive CD8+ T cells sorted from blood. The receptors derive from a woman aged 30 to 39 in good health.

The chain joins TRBV13 to TRBJ2-5; D gene ambiguous. V was clipped by 2 bases and J by 3 bases, with 7 bases between them. This CDR3 comprises 13 residues. Germline CDR1 reads PRHDT; CDR2 reads FYEKMQ (reference sequence). The CDR3 sequence: CASSLPQEETQYF. The CDR3 region has the DNA TGTGCCAGCAGCTTACCCCAAGAAGAGACCCAGTACTTC.

Only a few counts were recorded for this clone. This specimen includes other DNA sequences encoding the same CDR3. V usage is TRBV9 and J usage is TRBJ2-7; 7 bases match TRBD2. V lost 0 bases to trimming and J lost 0 bases; unmatched junction nucleotides: 0. This CDR3 has 14 residues. CDR1 SGDLS and CDR2 YYNGEE come from the germline V gene. The CDR3 protein is CASSVGGSSYEQYF. The DNA for the CDR3 is TGTGCCAGCAGCGTAGGCGGGAGCTCCTACGAGCAGTACTTC. The complete variable domain, with remaining parts taken from reference TRBV9 and TRBJ2-7, reads DSGVTQTPKHLITATGQRVTLRCSPRSGDLSVYWYQQSLDQGLQFLIQYYNGEERAKGNILERFSAQQFPDLHSELNLSSLELGDSALYFCASSVGGSSYEQYFGPGTRLTVT.

V is TRBV11-1 and J is TRBJ2-3; 8 bases align to TRBD1. The CDR3 is made up of 15 amino acids. V was clipped by 5 bases and J by 2 bases; unmatched bases: 6. Per germline, CDR1 SGHAT and CDR2 FQDESV (reference sequence). The CDR3 sequence: CASSPGTGDTDTQYF. The CDR3 DNA reads TGTGCCAGCAGCCCCGGGACAGGAGACACAGATACGCAGTATTTT.

V gene TRBV7-2 combines with J gene TRBJ2-5; TRBD1 is a possible D gene (5 bases). There are 13 residues in the CDR3. V lost 6 bases and J 3 bases, leaving 11 bases between the germline ends. Germline CDR1 reads SGHTA; CDR2 reads FQGNSA. CDR3 DNA: TGTGCCAGCAGACTAAGGGGTGAAGAGACCCAGTACTTC. This sequence encodes CASRLRGEETQYF.

The CDR3 loop reads CASSPRRGTGNTIYF. DNA for the CDR3: TGTGCCAGCAGCCCCAGGCGAGGGACTGGAAACACCATATATTTT. This sequence joins TRBV9 and TRBJ1-3; the D is unclear. The CDR3 extends over 15 amino acids. Looked up from germline, CDR1 is SGDLS and CDR2 is YYNGEE. Deletions cut 4 bases from V and 2 bases from J, with 13 bases between.

On this clone itself: Other DNA sequences in the same sample also yield this CDR3. The J gene is TRBJ2-2, the V gene TRBV6-5; no clear D. Germline V gives CDR1 MNHEY, CDR2 SVGAGI. The ends were cut back, 1 base at V and 3 bases at J, with 3 bases in the middle. This CDR3 has 13 amino acids. The CDR3 coding sequence is TGTGCCAGCAGTTACTTAGACACCGGGGAGCTGTTTTTT. Residues: CASSYLDTGELFF.

The chain couples TRBV7-8 to TRBJ2-7; no firm D call. The V end lost 2 bases, the J end lost 0 bases, and 17 bases lay between the germline ends. The germline V gene has CDR1 SGHVS and CDR2 FQNEAQ. This CDR3 contains 17 residues. CDR3 sequence: CASSLPTAARSSYEQYF. CDR3 coding DNA: TGTGCCAGCAGCTTACCAACCGCGGCTCGGAGCTCCTACGAGCAGTACTTC. Looking up the rest from reference TRBV7-8 and TRBJ2-7 gives the full variable domain: GAGVSQSPRYKVAKRGQDVALRCDPISGHVSLFWYQQALGQGPEFLTYFQNEAQLDKSGLPSDRFFAERPEGSVSTLKIQRTQQEDSAVYLCASSLPTAARSSYEQYFGPGTRLTVT.

The chain is built from TRBV28 and TRBJ2-5; 12 bases are a match to TRBD2. V lost 5 bases and J lost 1; bases outside the gene matches: 5. In germline, CDR1 is MDHEN, CDR2 SYDVKM. This CDR3 spans 16 amino acids. CDR3 in amino acids: CASSPGLAGLQETQYF. The CDR3 DNA reads as TGTGCCAGCAGTCCCGGACTAGCGGGGCTCCAAGAGACCCAGTACTTC.

This rearrangement joins TRBV28 to TRBJ2-2; D gene unclear. The length of the CDR3 is 13 residues. Germline CDR1 is MDHEN and CDR2 is SYDVKM. The V end was cut by 3 bases, the J end by 10 bases, with 12 bases between. This chain's CDR3 is CASSFEDRQELFF. The CDR3 DNA is TGTGCCAGCAGTTTTGAGGACCGACAGGAGCTGTTTTTT.

V and J are TRBV7-2 and TRBJ2-5; TRBD1 or TRBD2 may be the D gene (5 bases each). Germline CDR1 reads SGHTA; CDR2 reads FQGNSA. V was trimmed by 7 bases and J by 4 bases, leaving 13 bases between them. This CDR3 region has 13 residues. The CDR3 DNA follows: TGTGCCAGCACGTTTTGGGGGACAGAGACCCAGTACTTC. Translated, it gives CASTFWGTETQYF.

The CDR3 sequence: CASSVSGGVAELFF. The CDR3, as DNA: TGTGCCAGCAGCGTTTCAGGGGGCGTTGCGGAGCTGTTTTTT. The chain uses TRBV9 and TRBJ2-2; TRBD1 agrees at 8 bases. V lost 2 bases and J lost 10; bases outside the gene matches: 7. Germline assignment: CDR1 SGDLS and CDR2 YYNGEE. This CDR3 comprises 14 residues.

This clone is a singleton in its sample. This sequence joins TRBV28 and TRBJ2-5; no firm D call. V was clipped by 3 bases and J by 4 bases, with 15 bases between them. From germline, CDR1 is MDHEN and CDR2 SYDVKM. This CDR3 comprises 15 residues. CDR3: CASSLVLVLGETQYF. Here the CDR3 DNA reads TGTGCCAGCAGTTTGGTCCTGGTTTTAGGAGAGACCCAGTACTTC.

The rearrangement joins TRBV6-4 to TRBJ1-5, with D unclear. CDR1 MRHNA and CDR2 SNTAGT come from the germline V gene. V lost 4 bases and J 4 bases, leaving 8 bases between the germline ends. The CDR3 runs to 13 residues. This chain's CDR3 is CASSGTGNQPQHF. DNA of the CDR3: TGTGCCAGCAGTGGGACGGGTAATCAGCCCCAGCATTTT.

Remarks on this clone: At one end the junction does not follow the germline gene, possibly because of a read error. The V and J genes are TRBV13 and TRBJ2-7; D gene uncertain. There are 13 residues in the CDR3. CDR1 and CDR2 (germline): PRHDT, FYEKMQ (reference sequence). CDR3 coding DNA: TGTGCCAGCAGCGTAGGGCACACCTACGAGCAGTACTTC. Its protein is CASSVGHTYEQYF. The entire variable domain, with the rest obtained from reference TRBV13 and TRBJ2-7, is as follows: AAGVIQSPRHLIKEKRETATLKCYPIPRHDTVYWYQQGPGQDPQFLISFYEKMQSDKGSIPDRFSAQQFSDYHSELNMSSLELGDSALYFCASSVGHTYEQYFGPGTRLTVT.

V gene TRBV29-1 combines with J gene TRBJ1-5; D is possibly TRBD1 (5 bases). The CDR3 is 13 residues long. Germline V lookup: CDR1 SQVTM, CDR2 ANQGSEA. The V end was cut by 4 bases, the J end by 2 bases, with 9 bases between. CDR3 protein: CSVGGAGNQPQHF. The CDR3 DNA follows: TGCAGCGTTGGTGGGGCAGGCAATCAGCCCCAGCATTTT.

V is TRBV7-9 and J is TRBJ2-2; D is unclear. Per germline, CDR1 SEHNR and CDR2 FQNEAQ (reference sequence). Trimming pared 0 bases from V and 7 bases from J, leaving 3 bases between. The CDR3 length is 12 residues. CDR3 residues: CASSLANGELFF. For the CDR3, the DNA is TGTGCCAGCAGCTTAGCGAACGGGGAGCTGTTTTTT.

The J gene is TRBJ1-4, the V gene TRBV28; D unresolved. Trimming removed 7 bases at V and 5 bases at J, with 20 bases between. Germline lookup yields CDR1 MDHEN and CDR2 SYDVKM. CDR3 length: 16 residues. This CDR3 reads CASNPLAGRENEKLFF. The CDR3 DNA follows: TGTGCCAGCAACCCACTGGCTGGGAGGGAGAATGAAAAACTGTTTTTT.

The CDR3 DNA follows: TGCGCCAGCAGCCAACTCCTCGTTAAGACTAGCGGGGGCCAAGAGACCCAGTACTTC. Translating gives CASSQLLVKTSGGQETQYF. The chain has TRBV4-1 and TRBJ2-5, with 12 positions matching TRBD2. J gave up 1 base and V 2 bases, and 11 bases lay outside the gene matches. The CDR3 runs to 19 residues. CDR1 is MGHRA and CDR2 is YSYEKL in the germline V gene.

V and J are TRBV27 and TRBJ2-1; 12 bases fit TRBD2. Germline lookup yields CDR1 MNHEY and CDR2 SMNVEV (reference sequence). The junction had 6 bases not matched to a gene; V was cut back by 5 bases and J by 1 base. This CDR3 is 17 amino acids long. CDR3 amino acids: CASSPWTSGISYNEQFF. DNA of the CDR3: TGTGCCAGCAGTCCATGGACTAGCGGGATATCCTACAATGAGCAGTTCTTC.

The chain has TRBV28 and TRBJ2-1; D could derive from TRBD1 or TRBD2 (5 bases each). This CDR3 is built from 12 residues. V was pared by 2 bases and J by 7 bases, with 6 bases between. Germline V lookup: CDR1 MDHEN, CDR2 SYDVKM. For the CDR3, the DNA is TGTGCCAGCAGTTTAGAGGGGAATGAGCAGTTCTTC. Encoded protein: CASSLEGNEQFF.

The rearrangement joins TRBV19 to TRBJ1-2; possibly TRBD1 for D (6 bases). CDR3 size: 13 residues. Germline V lookup: CDR1 LNHDA, CDR2 SQIVND (reference sequence). Trimming took off 7 bases at V and 6 bases at J, with 15 bases between the two ends. DNA for the CDR3: TGTGCCAGTAAGGAACAGGGAGTAGATGGCTACACCTTC. It specifies CASKEQGVDGYTF. The complete variable domain, with remaining parts taken from reference TRBV19 and TRBJ1-2, reads DGGITQSPKYLFRKEGQNVTLSCEQNLNHDAMYWYRQDPGQGLRLIYYSQIVNDFQKGDIAEGYSVSREKKESFPLTVTSAQKNPTAFYLCASKEQGVDGYTFGSGTRLTVV.

In this sample, this clone turned up once. The rearrangement links TRBV27 to TRBJ1-2, with D hard to call. Germline loops: CDR1 MNHEY, CDR2 SMNVEV (reference sequence). V lost 5 bases, J lost 8 bases, and 24 bases lay in between. This CDR3 is built from 16 residues. CDR3 sequence reads: CASSLSLSSGILGYTF. The CDR3, as DNA: TGTGCCAGCAGTCTCTCGCTTAGTTCTGGGATTTTAGGCTACACCTTC.

About this clone itself: At the DNA level, this CDR3 is encoded by other sequences in the same sample as well. The rearrangement uses TRBV5-6 and TRBJ1-2; D not certain. Per germline, CDR1 SGHDT and CDR2 YYEEEE. The CDR3 loop spans 14 amino acids. The V and J ends lost 0 bases and 0 bases respectively, with 6 bases between them. Here the CDR3 reads CASSLGGSNYGYTF. The CDR3 coding sequence is TGTGCCAGCAGCTTGGGAGGCTCTAACTATGGCTACACCTTC.

The chain uses TRBV4-1 and TRBJ2-1; 10 bases line up with TRBD2. Per germline, CDR1 MGHRA and CDR2 YSYEKL. This CDR3 region has 17 residues. Trimming at V came to 6 bases and at J to 0 bases, leaving 8 bases not matched to a gene. As DNA, the CDR3 is TGCGCCAGCAGTCCCGGACTAGCGGTTGTCTCCTACAATGAGCAGTTCTTC. Amino acid sequence: CASSPGLAVVSYNEQFF.

V and J are TRBV11-2 and TRBJ2-7; no clear D. The CDR3 sequence is 13 residues long. The germline V gene has CDR1 SGHAT and CDR2 FQNNGV. Trimming took 1 base from V and 4 from J, leaving 8 bases between them. CDR3 region: CASSLGTRYEQYF. CDR3 DNA sequence: TGTGCCAGCAGCTTAGGGACGCGGTACGAGCAGTACTTC.

This rearrangement joins TRBV10-3 to TRBJ2-5; a weak D match, TRBD1 (6 bases). CDR1 ENHRY and CDR2 SYGVKD come from the germline V gene. Trimming took off 2 bases at V and 2 bases at J, with 9 bases between the two ends. The CDR3 runs 14 residues. As DNA, the CDR3 is TGTGCCATCAGTGAGCCAGGACAGCAAGAGACCCAGTACTTC. Protein product: CAISEPGQQETQYF.

Of note for this clone: This specimen includes other DNA sequences encoding the same CDR3. V and J are TRBV30 and TRBJ2-7; a weak D match, TRBD1 (6 bases). This CDR3 region has 12 residues. Germline V gene lookup returns CDR1 GTSNPN and CDR2 SVGIG (reference sequence). Trimming pared 2 bases from V and 4 bases from J, leaving 9 bases between. The CDR3 is CAWSSDSYEQYF. CDR3 bases: TGTGCCTGGAGTTCGGACAGTTACGAGCAGTACTTC.

The gene calls are TRBV11-2 and TRBJ2-5; TRBD2 matches at 7 bases. V shed 1 base, J shed 4 bases, and the junction held 3 bases outside the gene matches. The CDR3 consists of 14 residues. Germline CDR1 reads SGHAT; CDR2 reads FQNNGV. The CDR3 region has the DNA TGTGCCAGCAGCTTAGGCGGGACTATAGAGACCCAGTACTTC. Amino acid sequence: CASSLGGTIETQYF.

The chain carries TRBV6-6 and TRBJ2-7; the D gene is possibly TRBD2 (5 bases). V lost 0 bases, J lost 3 bases, and 12 bases lay in between. CDR1 and CDR2 (germline): MNHNY, SVGAGI (reference sequence). The CDR3 consists of 15 residues. The CDR3 bases are TGTGCCAGCAGTTACTCGAACGAGGGTTACTACGAGCAGTACTTC. Its protein product is CASSYSNEGYYEQYF.